Listed below are T cell receptor beta chains from one sample, sequenced in a study of tumor-infiltrating lymphocytes in primary liver carcinoma. Using its own MiXCR run on the multiplex PCR reads, TCRdb lists one record per CDR3 protein. Found here are some 200,000 distinct CDR3 sequences, around 60% of them singletons; the top ten hold around 7.1%. Sequencing was performed on peripheral blood. The receptors derive from a woman aged 60-75 years with primary liver carcinoma and hepatitis B virus infection. The conserved cysteine and the conserved F or W are not part of the CDR3 here. The order of the fields is CDR3 protein, V gene, J gene.

CDR3aa: ASSLVEPSRGGYT
v_gene: TRBV11-2
j_gene: TRBJ1-2

CDR3aa: ASNRFADTQY
v_gene: TRBV2
j_gene: TRBJ2-3

CDR3aa: ASSLEVAGYCYNEQF
v_gene: TRBV11-2
j_gene: TRBJ2-1

CDR3aa: ASGYTSSSYEQY
v_gene: TRBV5-4
j_gene: TRBJ2-7

CDR3aa: ASSLASHHTGELF
v_gene: TRBV11-2
j_gene: TRBJ2-2

CDR3aa: ASYRWGDTGEQY
v_gene: TRBV6-5
j_gene: TRBJ2-7

CDR3aa: ASSLTGTGGAEQY
v_gene: TRBV7-8
j_gene: TRBJ2-7

CDR3aa: ASSSPNQPQH
v_gene: TRBV6-5
j_gene: TRBJ1-5

CDR3aa: ASNYRGRFEAF
v_gene: TRBV5-6
j_gene: TRBJ1-1

CDR3aa: ASGVESGSRGVLVETQY
v_gene: TRBV11-2
j_gene: TRBJ2-5

CDR3aa: ASSAGIAPGTDTQY
v_gene: TRBV10-1
j_gene: TRBJ2-3

CDR3aa: SVEVGPAGGVYNEQF
v_gene: TRBV29-1
j_gene: TRBJ2-1

CDR3aa: ASSLRASDRAKTIQY
v_gene: TRBV28
j_gene: TRBJ2-4

CDR3aa: ASSQDSVVGPFYNEQF
v_gene: TRBV14
j_gene: TRBJ2-1

CDR3aa: ASSLVGGPGANVLT
v_gene: TRBV11-2
j_gene: TRBJ2-6

CDR3aa: ASSLVRVNSGNTIY
v_gene: TRBV4-1
j_gene: TRBJ1-3

CDR3aa: ASRESGRALDTQY
v_gene: TRBV2
j_gene: TRBJ2-3

CDR3aa: ATSRVATNYGYT
v_gene: TRBV15
j_gene: TRBJ1-2

CDR3aa: ATSDLSGKEQY
v_gene: TRBV24-1
j_gene: TRBJ2-7

CDR3aa: ASSLERGPTYEQY
v_gene: TRBV7-8
j_gene: TRBJ2-7

CDR3aa: ASSPAIRGGAGELF
v_gene: TRBV18
j_gene: TRBJ2-2

CDR3aa: ASSSPRTGDIITDTQY
v_gene: TRBV11-2
j_gene: TRBJ2-3

CDR3aa: RVEQGYVGEQF
v_gene: TRBV29-1
j_gene: TRBJ2-1

CDR3aa: SGRVAYEQY
v_gene: TRBV29-1
j_gene: TRBJ2-7

CDR3aa: ATSDSGLAGEGSQY
v_gene: TRBV24-1
j_gene: TRBJ2-5

CDR3aa: VSSLDRKEQY
v_gene: TRBV11-1
j_gene: TRBJ2-7

CDR3aa: ASSQEVPSNEKLL
v_gene: TRBV4-1
j_gene: TRBJ1-4

CDR3aa: ASNSGTGGIEQY
v_gene: TRBV7-9
j_gene: TRBJ2-7

CDR3aa: ASSPGAVAERYEQY
v_gene: TRBV4-1
j_gene: TRBJ2-7

CDR3aa: ASSSSAGGRGTDTQY
v_gene: TRBV4-2
j_gene: TRBJ2-3

CDR3aa: ASQLGNTEAF
v_gene: TRBV28
j_gene: TRBJ1-1

CDR3aa: AISESLTENSPLH
v_gene: TRBV10-3
j_gene: TRBJ1-6

CDR3aa: AWGGLRMNTEAF
v_gene: TRBV30
j_gene: TRBJ1-1

CDR3aa: SARTGKGNTEAF
v_gene: TRBV20-1
j_gene: TRBJ1-1

CDR3aa: ASSLRFDEQF
v_gene: TRBV18
j_gene: TRBJ2-1

CDR3aa: ASSLGGRADYEQY
v_gene: TRBV28
j_gene: TRBJ2-7

CDR3aa: ASRPQDSYEQY
v_gene: TRBV12-3/TRBV12-4
j_gene: TRBJ2-7

CDR3aa: SARDSGQGTELAKNIQY
v_gene: TRBV20-1
j_gene: TRBJ2-4

CDR3aa: ASDRREGYEQY
v_gene: TRBV6-5
j_gene: TRBJ2-7

CDR3aa: ASGQTDRGLADTESF
v_gene: TRBV4-2
j_gene: TRBJ1-1